This TCR beta chain came from a study of cytomegalovirus exposure and HLA in healthy donors. The PCR employed 60 Vbeta primers together with 13 Jbeta primers. The protocol was immunoSEQ multiplex PCR, while the TCRdb copy is restricted to in-frame clones and leaves out a portion. The table lists under 150,000 clones, 70% to 85% of them singletons. This CDR3 has 15 residues. The V gene's germline CDR1 is MRHNA and CDR2 SNTAGT. V lost 3 bases to trimming and J lost 6 bases, with 14 bases between them. This clone has more than one count but fewer than ten. Source material: PBMCs. V gene TRBV6-4 combines with J gene TRBJ2-2; maybe TRBD2 (6 bases). This sequence originates from a boy younger than 18 in good health and CMV-seronegative. CDR3: CASSDSGGASGELFF. The DNA of the CDR3 is TGTGCCAGCAGTGATAGCGGCGGAGCCTCCGGGGAGCTGTTTTTT.